The clone carrying this T cell receptor (beta chain) has at least ten counts. What it binds is not known. The data were obtained in a study of CD8 T cells in ankylosing spondylitis. MiXCR was run by TCRdb on the 5' RACE reads, yielding one entry per CDR3 protein. This sample has roughly 700,000 distinct CDR3 sequences, with around 19% found just once. Study-level points and caveats: In ankylosing spondylitis blood, a motif of roughly 8 highly homologous TCR beta variants appeared characteristic.

The sequencing sample was made of blood, either unsorted or a sorted T cell fraction (not recorded which). This receptor was obtained from a male donor with ankylosing spondylitis.

The DNA for the CDR3 is TGTGCCAGCAGCCGAGGGACAGGGGGGACCTACCCCCAGTTCTTC. It yields the protein CASSRGTGGTYPQFF. V and J are TRBV7-9 and TRBJ2-1; TRBD1 matches 11 bases. V was pared by 5 bases and J by 13 bases, with 13 bases of the junction left unmatched. CDR3 size: 15 residues. Germline V gene data show CDR1 as SEHNR and CDR2 as FQNEAQ (reference sequence). Full variable domain (missing parts from reference TRBV7-9 and TRBJ2-1): DTGVSQNPRHKITKRGQNVTFRCDPISEHNRLYWYRQTLGQGPEFLTYFQNEAQLEKSRLLSDRFSAERPKGSFSTLEIQRTEQGDSAMYLCASSRGTGGTYPQFFGPGTRLTVL.